The 10 T cell receptor beta chains below all came from one sample that was sequenced in a study of OX40 agonist ivuxolimab in advanced cancers. The protocol used for the library was the immunoSEQ multiplex PCR assay. What TCRdb holds here is the immuneACCESS table cut down to in-frame rearrangements. Part of the clones is not present; checked against another copy, under half of the missing clones reflect an unresolved V gene, and the others are unexplained. In all, the sample holds approximately 23,000 clones, and 73% of those were seen once. The ten largest clones take up around 18% of the sample. The sample was CD4+ or CD8+ T cells sorted from blood, taken in a trial of the OX40 agonist ivuxolimab. These receptor sequences come from an adult with an advanced solid tumor such as melanoma, head and neck, liver or kidney cancer.

The rearrangement joins TRBV11-2 to TRBJ1-1; D gene uncertain. V gave up 2 bases and J gave up 7 bases, with 8 bases separating them. Germline loops: CDR1 SGHAT, CDR2 FQNNGV. The length of the CDR3 is 12 residues. The CDR3 here is CASSLIRDEAFF. CDR3 DNA sequence: TGTGCCAGCAGCTTAATCAGAGATGAAGCTTTCTTT.

The V and J genes are TRBV27 and TRBJ1-2, with D perhaps matching TRBD1 (5 bases). The germline V gene encodes CDR1 MNHEY and CDR2 SMNVEV (reference sequence). The CDR3 totals 14 residues. Trimming stripped 4 bases from V and 10 bases from J, with 19 bases between. The CDR3 region has the DNA TGTGCCAGCAGTTCCCGGTGGGGCGATATTAACTACACCTTC. This codes for CASSSRWGDINYTF.

The rearrangement joins TRBV15 to TRBJ2-7; D is ambiguous. CDR1 LNHNV and CDR2 YYDKDF come from the germline V gene (reference sequence). The length of the CDR3 is 15 residues. Trimming removed 5 bases at V and 3 bases at J, with 17 bases between. The CDR3 coding sequence is TGTGCCACCAGCGGACGGCAGGAGCCCATCTACGAGCAGTACTTC. It encodes CATSGRQEPIYEQYF.

The J gene is TRBJ2-3, the V gene TRBV6-5, with D possibly matching TRBD2 (5 bases). V was clipped by 5 bases and J by 10 bases, with 13 bases between them. The germline V gene has CDR1 MNHEY and CDR2 SVGAGI. The CDR3 consists of 12 residues. DNA for the CDR3: TGTGCCAGCAGTGATTCGGGGATGCCGCAGTATTTT. Translation: CASSDSGMPQYF.

This clone was recorded a few times. The chain uses TRBV5-6 and TRBJ2-7; D gene ambiguous. CDR1 is SGHDT, CDR2 YYEEEE, per germline. The CDR3 totals 13 residues. The ends were cut back, 5 bases at V and 3 bases at J, with 12 bases in the middle. This CDR3 reads CASSPEDGYEQYF. CDR3 in DNA: TGTGCCAGCAGTCCTGAGGACGGCTACGAGCAGTACTTC.

The CDR3 DNA reads TGTGCCAGCAGCACCCGGGACACAAGGAACTATGGCTACACCTTC. As protein: CASSTRDTRNYGYTF. The V and J genes are TRBV11-2 and TRBJ1-2; possibly TRBD1 for D (6 bases). V lost 5 bases and J lost 2, with 15 bases in between. The CDR3 extends over 15 amino acids. Germline CDR1 is SGHAT and CDR2 is FQNNGV.

This clone has just a few counts. This sequence joins TRBV27 and TRBJ1-2; TRBD1 matches 7 bases. Germline trimming cut 6 bases from V and 5 bases from J; bases unmatched to any gene: 9. In germline, CDR1 is MNHEY, CDR2 SMNVEV (reference sequence). The CDR3 has 14 residues. The CDR3 DNA sequence: TGTGCCAGCAGCCAAGGGGGCCAGTTATATGGCTACACCTTC. Protein: CASSQGGQLYGYTF.

This clone has only a few counts. CDR3 residues: CASSEWGQGGYGYTF. CDR3 DNA: TGTGCCAGCAGTGAATGGGGCCAGGGCGGCTATGGCTACACCTTC. The genes are TRBV2 and TRBJ1-2, with D possibly TRBD1 on 5 matching bases. CDR3 length: 15 residues. The V gene's germline CDR1 is SNHLY and CDR2 FYNNEI. V lost 2 bases and J 4 bases, leaving 14 bases between the germline ends.

Regarding this clone: This may stem from a read error, because a much larger clone lies one nucleotide away. The CDR3 reads CARTFGGGAPGELFF. CDR3 nucleotides: TGTGCCCGCACCTTCGGAGGGGGGGCGCCCGGGGAGCTGTTTTTT. The V gene is TRBV5-6, the J gene TRBJ2-2; a weak D match, TRBD2 (7 bases). Trimming removed 10 bases from V and 6 bases from J, with 22 bases in between. Germline V gene lookup returns CDR1 SGHDT and CDR2 YYEEEE. The CDR3 length is 15 residues.

The chain combines TRBV28 with TRBJ2-7; D perhaps matches TRBD1 (6 bases). CDR1 and CDR2 from the germline V gene are MDHEN and SYDVKM. V lost 1 base to trimming and J lost 7 bases, with 17 bases between them. The CDR3 runs to 15 residues. Written as DNA, the CDR3 is TGTGCCAGCAGTTTATTCGCTGGGGGCCAAAAAGAGCAGTACTTC. Protein: CASSLFAGGQKEQYF.